The T cell receptor (beta chain) described here comes from a study of beta chain features in type 1 diabetes. Study overall: Cells sorted and examined across all samples totaled nearly 110,000,000. Study conclusions and caveats: In the patient group, naive, central memory and Treg TCRB repertoires seemed more alike than in the healthy donor group.

The study reverse transcribed the entire isolated RNA, so it sequenced expressed TCRB transcripts. Only in-frame clones appear in the TCRdb table, and some are missing; sequencing was by immunoSEQ multiplex PCR. The sample has hundreds of thousands of clones, around 15% seen once. The V and J ends lost 1 base and 6 bases respectively, with 12 bases between them. CDR1 and CDR2 (germline): MNHEY, SMNVEV (reference sequence). The CDR3 sequence is 14 residues long. Remarks on this clone: No antigen is known for it.

The sequence was collected from a man aged 18 to 29 in good health. V is TRBV27 and J is TRBJ1-2, with D uncertain. Sequenced material: naive CD4+ T cells from blood. CDR3 loop: CASSLWFGSDGYTF. The CDR3 region has the DNA TGTGCCAGCAGTTTATGGTTCGGGTCTGATGGCTACACCTTC.